This TCR beta chain was retrieved from a study of T cell responses to AZD1222 COVID-19 vaccine. Overall study: Recipients boosted at about 4 weeks or about 12 weeks are pooled. Findings of the study overall: The span of vaccine-associated CD4 TCRs extended across spike, with dominance at 160-218 and 743-854.

As for this clone: Its antigen is still unknown.

V was cut by 5 bases and J by 4 bases, with 16 bases left in between. CDR3 size: 15 residues. Germline V CDR1 and CDR2: SGHAT, FQNNGV. The protocol was immunoSEQ multiplex PCR, while the TCRdb copy is restricted to in-frame clones and leaves out a portion. The sample holds approximately 120,000 clones, roughly nine tenths seen once. Sequenced material: peripheral blood, taken on day 0 of AZD1222 vaccination. This clonotype was sampled from an adult in good health. The chain is built from TRBV11-2 and TRBJ2-3; D possibly matches TRBD1 or TRBD2 (5 bases each). CDR3 loop: CASSPWDAGSDTQYF. Written as DNA, the CDR3 is TGTGCCAGCAGCCCCTGGGACGCAGGCTCAGATACGCAGTATTTT.